This T cell receptor beta chain derives from a study of cytomegalovirus exposure and HLA in healthy donors. Whole-study findings and limits: A list of 150 to 200 TCR beta chains associated with cytomegalovirus was given.

In germline, CDR1 is SGHNT, CDR2 YYREEE (reference sequence). V shed 4 bases and J 0 bases; nucleotides not matched to a gene: 10. CDR3 length: 16 amino acids. Comments on this clone: As yet, its antigen is unknown.

PCR employed 60 Vbeta and 13 Jbeta primers. Repertoires were generated with immunoSEQ multiplex PCR, while TCRdb's copy carries only in-frame clones and drops some. Of some 170,000 clones in the sample, about three quarters were seen once. The chain joins TRBV5-4 to TRBJ2-7, with 7 bases lining up with TRBD1. The clonotype comes from a woman aged 25 to 45 in good health and CMV-seronegative. The sequenced sample was PBMCs. The CDR3: CASSTPSPGGSYEQYF. CDR3 in DNA: TGTGCCAGCAGCACCCCCAGTCCAGGGGGCTCCTACGAGCAGTACTTC. The full variable domain, its missing parts supplied by reference TRBV5-4 and TRBJ2-7, is ETGVTQSPTHLIKTRGQQVTLRCSSQSGHNTVSWYQQALGQGPQFIFQYYREEENGRGNFPPRFSGLQFPNYSSELNVNALELDDSALYLCASSTPSPGGSYEQYFGPGTRLTVT.